The sequence of this T cell receptor beta chain was determined in a study of T cell responses to AZD1222 COVID-19 vaccine. Broader study findings: Researchers took repertoire samples only after the peak T cell response had come. Dominant CD4 TCR responses targeted spike regions 160-218 and 743-854. Within unmutated variant regions lay the reported targets of nearly half of spike-specific TCRs.

TCRdb's table, derived via immunoSEQ multiplex PCR, lists solely in-frame clones and lacks some. The sample yields 95,000 to 100,000 clones, roughly 86% seen once. The CDR3 is 13 amino acids. V lost 0 bases and J 3 bases, leaving 6 bases between the germline ends. Per germline, CDR1 SGHAT and CDR2 FQNNGV. Investigators merged groups given second doses at roughly 4 or roughly 12 weeks. A note on this clone: The antigen is unknown.

The receptor was derived from an adult who received the AZD1222 COVID-19 vaccine. V gene TRBV11-2 combines with J gene TRBJ2-7; no clear D gene. Sequencing was performed on peripheral blood, taken 28 days after the second AZD1222 dose. The CDR3 here is CASSLEQYYEQYF. CDR3 in DNA: TGTGCCAGCAGCTTAGAACAGTACTACGAGCAGTACTTC.